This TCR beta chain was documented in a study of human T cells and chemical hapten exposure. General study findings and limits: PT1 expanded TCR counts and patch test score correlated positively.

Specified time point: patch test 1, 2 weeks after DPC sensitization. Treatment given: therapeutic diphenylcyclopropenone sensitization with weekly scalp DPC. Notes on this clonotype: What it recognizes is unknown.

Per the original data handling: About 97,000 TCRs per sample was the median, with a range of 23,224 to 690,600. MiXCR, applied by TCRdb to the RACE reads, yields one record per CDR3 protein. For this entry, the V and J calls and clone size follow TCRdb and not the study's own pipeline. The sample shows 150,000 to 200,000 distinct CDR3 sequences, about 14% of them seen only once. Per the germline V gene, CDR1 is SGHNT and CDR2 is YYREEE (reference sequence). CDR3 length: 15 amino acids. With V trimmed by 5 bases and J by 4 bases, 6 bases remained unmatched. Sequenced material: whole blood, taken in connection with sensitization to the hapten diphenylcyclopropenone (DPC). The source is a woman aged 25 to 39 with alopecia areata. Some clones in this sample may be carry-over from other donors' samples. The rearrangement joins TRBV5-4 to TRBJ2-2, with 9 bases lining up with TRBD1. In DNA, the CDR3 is TGTGCCAGCAGGTCCGGGACAGGGATCACCGGGGAGCTGTTTTTT. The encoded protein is CASRSGTGITGELFF.